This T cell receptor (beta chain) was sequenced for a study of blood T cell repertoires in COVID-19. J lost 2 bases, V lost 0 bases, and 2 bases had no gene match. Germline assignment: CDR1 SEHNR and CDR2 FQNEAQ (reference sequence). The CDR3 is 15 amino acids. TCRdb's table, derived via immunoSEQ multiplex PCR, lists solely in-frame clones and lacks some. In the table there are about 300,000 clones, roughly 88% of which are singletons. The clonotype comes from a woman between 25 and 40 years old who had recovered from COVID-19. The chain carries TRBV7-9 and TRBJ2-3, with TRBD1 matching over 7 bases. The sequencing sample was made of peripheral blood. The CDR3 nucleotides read TGTGCCAGCAGCTTAGCGGGACAGAACACAGATACGCAGTATTTT. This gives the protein CASSLAGQNTDTQYF.